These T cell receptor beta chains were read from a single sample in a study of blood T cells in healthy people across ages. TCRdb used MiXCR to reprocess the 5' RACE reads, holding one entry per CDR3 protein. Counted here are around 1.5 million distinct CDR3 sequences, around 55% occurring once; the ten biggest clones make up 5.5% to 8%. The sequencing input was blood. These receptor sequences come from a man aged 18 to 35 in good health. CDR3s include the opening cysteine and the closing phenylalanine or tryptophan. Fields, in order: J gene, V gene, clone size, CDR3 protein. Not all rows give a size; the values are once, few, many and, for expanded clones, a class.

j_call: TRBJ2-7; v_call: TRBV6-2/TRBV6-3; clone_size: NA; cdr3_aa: CASRELGLTVYEQYF
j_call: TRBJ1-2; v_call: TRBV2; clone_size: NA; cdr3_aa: CASSVGQGKGGYTF
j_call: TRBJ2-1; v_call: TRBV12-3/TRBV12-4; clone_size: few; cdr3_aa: CASSWTSGGNDEQFF
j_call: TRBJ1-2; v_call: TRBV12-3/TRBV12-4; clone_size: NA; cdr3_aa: CASKKGGSSYGYTF
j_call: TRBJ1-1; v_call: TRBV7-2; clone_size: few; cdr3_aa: CASSLVTGPFSEAFF
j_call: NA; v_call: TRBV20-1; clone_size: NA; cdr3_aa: CSAADSTSRETQYF
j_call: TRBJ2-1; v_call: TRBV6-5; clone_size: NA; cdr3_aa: CASSYMTSGVREQFF
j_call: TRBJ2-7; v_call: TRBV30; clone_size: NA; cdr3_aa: CALSGATYEQYF
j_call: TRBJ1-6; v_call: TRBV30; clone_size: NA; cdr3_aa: CAWSDRESSPLHF
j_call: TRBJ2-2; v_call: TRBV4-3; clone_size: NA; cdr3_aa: CASSQDGARLSGELFF
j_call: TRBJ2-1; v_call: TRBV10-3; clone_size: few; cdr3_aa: CAISGTSGSHEQFF
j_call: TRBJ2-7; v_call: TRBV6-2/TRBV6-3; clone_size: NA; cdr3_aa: CASSYGPTGYEQYF
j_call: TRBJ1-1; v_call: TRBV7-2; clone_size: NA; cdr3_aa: CASSISGTGGTEAFF
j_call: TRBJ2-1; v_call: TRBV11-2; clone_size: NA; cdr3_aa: CASSPRFMDGNNEQFF
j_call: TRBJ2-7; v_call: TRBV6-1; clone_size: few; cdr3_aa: CASRPTGPSYEQYF
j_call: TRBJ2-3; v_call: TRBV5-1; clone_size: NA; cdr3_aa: CASREDPGGNTDTQYF